This entry lists 9 T cell receptor beta chains sequenced from one sample in a study of blood T cell repertoires in COVID-19. The repertoire was sequenced with immunoSEQ multiplex PCR; TCRdb's copy has only in-frame clones and lacks some. This sample carries some 110,000 clones, approximately 87% of them seen once, and the ten largest clones take 2% to 2.5%. Sequenced: peripheral blood. These receptors were collected from a man under 40 with acute or convalescent COVID-19.

This chain joins TRBV23-1 and TRBJ2-2; 14 bases align to TRBD2. TRBV23-1 is marked as an open reading frame, function uncertain. With V trimmed by 8 bases and J by 3 bases, 23 bases remained unmatched. The CDR3 spans 22 residues. The CDR3 nucleotides read TGCGCCAGCGCTAATGCACCGGGACTAGCGGGGGCCGGATCCACCCACACCGGGGAGCTGTTTTTT. Its protein product is CASANAPGLAGAGSTHTGELFF.

The chain uses TRBV30 and TRBJ1-1; D gene uncertain. Trimming shortened V by 5 bases and J by 1 base, and 11 bases separated the two germline ends. CDR3 length: 13 amino acids. Germline values: CDR1 GTSNPN, CDR2 SVGIG (reference sequence). The CDR3 reads CAWHGEGNTEAFF. The CDR3 DNA reads as TGTGCCTGGCACGGCGAGGGGAACACTGAAGCTTTCTTT.

V and J are TRBV7-9 and TRBJ2-5; 8 nucleotides line up with TRBD2. Germline lookup yields CDR1 SEHNR and CDR2 FQNEAQ (reference sequence). The CDR3 sequence is 14 residues long. The junction had 3 bases not matched to a gene; V was cut back by 4 bases and J by 2 bases. The CDR3 DNA sequence: TGTGCCAGCAGCTCGTTAGCGGGGCAAGAGACCCAGTACTTC. Translation gives CASSSLAGQETQYF.

The V gene is TRBV9, the J gene TRBJ2-5; possible D gene TRBD2, 6 bases. This CDR3 spans 15 amino acids. The V end lost 2 bases, the J end lost 7 bases, and 18 bases lay between the germline ends. CDR1 and CDR2 from the germline V gene are SGDLS and YYNGEE. The CDR3 coding sequence is TGTGCCAGCAGCGTGCGGGACGCCGTCGGGTTGACCCAGTACTTC. It yields the protein CASSVRDAVGLTQYF.

In this sample, this clone turned up a few times. The chain recombines TRBV4-1 with TRBJ2-7; 7 nucleotides align to TRBD1. The CDR3 runs to 15 residues. CDR1 MGHRA and CDR2 YSYEKL come from the germline V gene. The V and J ends lost 2 bases and 1 base, in that order; junction bases with no gene match: 5. CDR3 nucleotides: TGCGCCAGCAGCCAATTCCCGGACAGGTCCTACGAGCAGTACTTC. Its translation is CASSQFPDRSYEQYF.

The chain recombines TRBV5-6 with TRBJ1-2; D might be TRBD1 (5 bases). V lost 4 bases to trimming and J lost 2 bases, with 9 bases between them. Germline CDR1 is SGHDT and CDR2 is YYEEEE. This CDR3 contains 13 residues. CDR3 loop: CASSTTDNYGYTF. CDR3 in DNA: TGTGCCAGCAGCACGACAGACAACTATGGCTACACCTTC.

This chain connects TRBV10-3 to TRBJ1-6; 8 nucleotides match TRBD1. CDR3 length: 16 residues. Germline loops: CDR1 ENHRY, CDR2 SYGVKD. After removal of 2 bases from V and 9 bases from J, the junction contained 9 bases not matched to a gene. CDR3 in amino acids: CAISEISGQGSSPLHF. The CDR3 DNA follows: TGTGCCATCAGTGAGATTAGTGGACAGGGTAGTTCACCCCTCCACTTT.

The chain joins TRBV4-2 to TRBJ1-1, with TRBD1 identical over 11 bases. Per the germline V gene, CDR1 is LGHNA and CDR2 is YNFKEQ. This CDR3 is 12 amino acids long. With V trimmed by 10 bases and J by 5 bases, 3 bases remained unmatched. CDR3 sequence: CATGTGGTEAFF. The CDR3 bases are TGTGCCACCGGGACAGGGGGTACTGAAGCTTTCTTT.

V usage is TRBV5-1 and J usage is TRBJ1-6; unclear D gene. The CDR3 is 15 amino acids. Trimming shortened V by 4 bases and J by 5 bases, and 13 bases separated the two germline ends. Germline CDR1 SGHRS, CDR2 YFSETQ. The CDR3 DNA is TGCGCCAGCAGCCCGCGGAACCCGGATAATTCACCCCTCCACTTT. It specifies CASSPRNPDNSPLHF.